These T cell receptor beta chains were read from a single sample in a study of blood T cell repertoires in COVID-19. Assay: immunoSEQ multiplex PCR; the TCRdb copy retains only in-frame clones and omits some. The sample carries 130,000 to 150,000 clones, 75% to 90% recorded once. The specimen sequenced was peripheral blood. The receptors shown here come from a man aged 65-85 years who had recovered from COVID-19. CDR3s include the opening cysteine and the closing phenylalanine or tryptophan. Each record gives: V gene, J gene, D gene, clone size, CDR3 protein, CDR3 DNA. A D gene is named only where the DNA matches it firmly. The size entry is marked missing in some rows and otherwise reads once, few, many or a size class.

V gene: TRBV6-5; J gene: TRBJ1-2; D gene: -; clone size: once; CDR3 protein: CASSYSGEVIGYTF; CDR3 DNA: TGTGCCAGCAGTTACTCGGGAGAAGTAATCGGCTACACCTTC
V gene: TRBV27; J gene: TRBJ1-4; D gene: -; clone size: -; CDR3 protein: CASSLRGGATNEKLFF; CDR3 DNA: TGTGCCAGCAGTTTAAGGGGGGGGGCAACTAATGAAAAACTGTTTTTT
V gene: TRBV7-9; J gene: TRBJ2-1; D gene: -; clone size: -; CDR3 protein: CASSPHGGNINEQFF; CDR3 DNA: TGTGCCAGCAGCCCCCACGGCGGTAACATCAATGAGCAGTTCTTC
V gene: TRBV6-6; J gene: TRBJ1-1; D gene: -; clone size: -; CDR3 protein: CASSYDSAVRRAFF; CDR3 DNA: TGTGCCAGCAGTTACGATTCGGCAGTTCGGAGGGCTTTCTTT
V gene: TRBV3-1/TRBV3-2; J gene: TRBJ1-1; D gene: -; clone size: -; CDR3 protein: CASSSGVGDTEAFF; CDR3 DNA: TGTGCCAGCAGCTCAGGGGTCGGGGACACTGAAGCTTTCTTT
V gene: TRBV7-2; J gene: TRBJ2-7; D gene: -; clone size: -; CDR3 protein: CASSPPGARVQSEQYF; CDR3 DNA: TGTGCCAGCAGCCCACCTGGGGCTAGGGTTCAGTCCGAGCAGTACTTC
V gene: TRBV7-9; J gene: TRBJ2-7; D gene: TRBD1; clone size: -; CDR3 protein: CASSSTGGYEQYF; CDR3 DNA: TGTGCCAGCAGCTCTACAGGGGGATACGAGCAGTACTTC
V gene: TRBV6-2/TRBV6-3; J gene: TRBJ2-7; D gene: TRBD2; clone size: few; CDR3 protein: CASSQIAGSSYEQYF; CDR3 DNA: TGTGCCAGCAGCCAAATAGCGGGAAGCTCCTACGAGCAGTACTTC
V gene: TRBV5-3; J gene: TRBJ1-2; D gene: -; clone size: -; CDR3 protein: CARSLFYRNYGYTF; CDR3 DNA: TGTGCCAGAAGCTTGTTCTACAGAAACTATGGCTACACCTTC
V gene: TRBV19; J gene: TRBJ2-1; D gene: TRBD2; clone size: -; CDR3 protein: CASDGGSLYNEQFF; CDR3 DNA: TGTGCCAGTGACGGCGGGAGTCTTTACAATGAGCAGTTCTTC
V gene: TRBV5-1; J gene: TRBJ2-2; D gene: -; clone size: -; CDR3 protein: CASSLTGGRAGELFF; CDR3 DNA: TGCGCCAGCAGCTTGACTGGGGGCAGGGCCGGGGAGCTGTTTTTT
V gene: TRBV7-9; J gene: TRBJ2-3; D gene: -; clone size: -; CDR3 protein: CASSLVNREDTQYF; CDR3 DNA: TGTGCCAGCAGCTTAGTGAACAGGGAAGATACGCAGTATTTT
V gene: TRBV5-4; J gene: TRBJ2-7; D gene: TRBD1; clone size: -; CDR3 protein: CASSPGQDVSYEQYF; CDR3 DNA: TGTGCCAGCAGCCCAGGACAGGACGTCTCCTACGAGCAGTACTTC
V gene: TRBV6-2/TRBV6-3; J gene: TRBJ2-2; D gene: TRBD2; clone size: -; CDR3 protein: CASSLGLAVNTGELFF; CDR3 DNA: TGTGCCAGCAGTTTGGGACTAGCGGTGAACACCGGGGAGCTGTTTTTT
V gene: TRBV11-2; J gene: TRBJ2-7; D gene: TRBD1; clone size: -; CDR3 protein: CASSLEGTGLRDEQYF; CDR3 DNA: TGTGCCAGCAGCTTAGAGGGGACAGGGTTAAGAGACGAGCAGTACTTC
V gene: TRBV12-3/TRBV12-4; J gene: TRBJ2-7; D gene: -; clone size: -; CDR3 protein: CASSLAGQNEQYF; CDR3 DNA: TGTGCCAGCAGTTTAGCGGGGCAGAACGAGCAGTACTTC
V gene: TRBV12-3/TRBV12-4; J gene: TRBJ2-2; D gene: -; clone size: -; CDR3 protein: CASSLLETGELFF; CDR3 DNA: TGTGCCAGCAGTTTACTAGAGACCGGGGAGCTGTTTTTT
V gene: TRBV7-9; J gene: TRBJ2-1; D gene: -; clone size: -; CDR3 protein: CASSLETGVPNEQFF; CDR3 DNA: TGTGCCAGCAGCTTAGAGACGGGAGTACCGAATGAGCAGTTCTTC
V gene: TRBV6-5; J gene: TRBJ2-1; D gene: -; clone size: -; CDR3 protein: CASSYANHGVEQFF; CDR3 DNA: TGTGCCAGCAGTTACGCTAATCACGGGGTTGAGCAGTTCTTC
V gene: TRBV7-2; J gene: TRBJ2-4; D gene: -; clone size: few; CDR3 protein: CASSFWAGAKNIQYF; CDR3 DNA: TGTGCCAGCAGCTTCTGGGCAGGGGCTAAAAACATTCAGTACTTC
V gene: TRBV5-1; J gene: TRBJ2-7; D gene: -; clone size: -; CDR3 protein: CASSLPQDSTLTYEQYF; CDR3 DNA: TGCGCCAGCAGCTTGCCCCAGGACAGCACCCTAACCTACGAGCAGTACTTC
V gene: TRBV9; J gene: TRBJ2-3; D gene: -; clone size: -; CDR3 protein: CASSPRPVETDTQYF; CDR3 DNA: TGTGCCAGCAGCCCCCGCCCTGTAGAGACAGATACGCAGTATTTT
V gene: TRBV5-1; J gene: TRBJ1-2; D gene: TRBD1; clone size: few; CDR3 protein: CASSPGTGFTYGYTF; CDR3 DNA: TGCGCCAGCAGCCCCGGGACAGGGTTTACCTATGGCTACACCTTC
V gene: TRBV12-5; J gene: TRBJ2-7; D gene: -; clone size: -; CDR3 protein: CASGLGGPRGHEQYF; CDR3 DNA: TGTGCTAGTGGTTTGGGGGGGCCCAGGGGCCACGAGCAGTACTTC
V gene: TRBV2; J gene: TRBJ2-2; D gene: TRBD2; clone size: -; CDR3 protein: CASREGTSGRADGELFF; CDR3 DNA: TGTGCCAGCAGGGAGGGGACTAGCGGGAGGGCCGACGGGGAGCTGTTTTTT
V gene: TRBV2; J gene: TRBJ2-5; D gene: TRBD2; clone size: -; CDR3 protein: CASSEELAGGFRVAETQYF; CDR3 DNA: TGTGCCAGCAGTGAAGAACTAGCGGGAGGTTTTAGGGTTGCGGAGACCCAGTACTTC
V gene: TRBV7-9; J gene: TRBJ2-7; D gene: TRBD2; clone size: -; CDR3 protein: CASSLAASGSFYEQYF; CDR3 DNA: TGTGCCAGCAGCTTAGCGGCTAGCGGGAGTTTCTACGAGCAGTACTTC
V gene: TRBV3-1/TRBV3-2; J gene: TRBJ1-1; D gene: -; clone size: once; CDR3 protein: CASSLGRETEAFF; CDR3 DNA: TGTGCCAGCAGCCTCGGGAGAGAAACTGAAGCTTTCTTT
V gene: TRBV27; J gene: TRBJ2-7; D gene: -; clone size: once; CDR3 protein: CASSFEPRGSYEQYF; CDR3 DNA: TGTGCCAGCAGTTTTGAGCCACGGGGATCCTACGAGCAGTACTTC
V gene: TRBV3-1/TRBV3-2; J gene: TRBJ2-4; D gene: TRBD1; clone size: -; CDR3 protein: CASSQDKGQGLAKNIQYF; CDR3 DNA: TGTGCCAGCAGCCAAGATAAGGGACAGGGGTTAGCCAAAAACATTCAGTACTTC
V gene: TRBV7-9; J gene: TRBJ1-3; D gene: TRBD1; clone size: -; CDR3 protein: CASSSDRVGTVSGNTIYF; CDR3 DNA: TGTGCCAGCAGCTCGGACAGGGTAGGGACGGTTTCTGGAAACACCATATATTTT
V gene: TRBV27; J gene: TRBJ1-2; D gene: -; clone size: -; CDR3 protein: CASSDRINYGYTF; CDR3 DNA: TGTGCCAGCAGTGACAGGATTAACTATGGCTACACCTTC
V gene: TRBV5-4; J gene: TRBJ2-1; D gene: TRBD2; clone size: -; CDR3 protein: CASSSGTSGREGEQFF; CDR3 DNA: TGTGCCAGCAGCTCAGGGACTAGCGGGAGGGAGGGTGAGCAGTTCTTC
V gene: TRBV3-1/TRBV3-2; J gene: TRBJ2-1; D gene: -; clone size: few; CDR3 protein: CASSQFANEQFF; CDR3 DNA: TGTGCCAGCAGCCAATTCGCGAATGAGCAGTTCTTC
V gene: TRBV7-8; J gene: TRBJ2-3; D gene: -; clone size: once; CDR3 protein: CASSFRTGTPSTDTQYF; CDR3 DNA: TGTGCCAGCAGCTTTAGGACCGGGACACCTAGCACAGATACGCAGTATTTT
V gene: TRBV18; J gene: TRBJ1-2; D gene: TRBD1; clone size: -; CDR3 protein: CASSPRTGSGQGDGYTF; CDR3 DNA: TGTGCCAGCTCACCGCGTACCGGCTCGGGACAGGGTGATGGCTACACCTTC
V gene: TRBV11-2; J gene: TRBJ1-3; D gene: -; clone size: -; CDR3 protein: CASSLEWRLRRGNTIYF; CDR3 DNA: TGTGCCAGCAGCTTAGAATGGCGGTTACGGCGTGGAAACACCATATATTTT
V gene: TRBV29-1; J gene: TRBJ2-7; D gene: TRBD1; clone size: -; CDR3 protein: CSVQGASYEQYF; CDR3 DNA: TGCAGCGTACAGGGGGCCTCCTACGAGCAGTACTTC
V gene: TRBV6-5; J gene: TRBJ2-7; D gene: -; clone size: -; CDR3 protein: CASRIQGSLIYEQYF; CDR3 DNA: TGTGCCAGCAGGATACAGGGAAGTCTCATCTACGAGCAGTACTTC
V gene: TRBV18; J gene: TRBJ2-7; D gene: -; clone size: -; CDR3 protein: CASSPGHVAYEQYF; CDR3 DNA: TGTGCCAGCTCACCGGGACACGTCGCCTACGAGCAGTACTTC
V gene: TRBV7-9; J gene: TRBJ1-3; D gene: -; clone size: few; CDR3 protein: CASSLDPAGGNTIYF; CDR3 DNA: TGTGCCAGCAGCTTAGACCCGGCGGGCGGAAACACCATATATTTT
V gene: TRBV2; J gene: TRBJ2-5; D gene: -; clone size: -; CDR3 protein: CASRKEGLNQETQYF; CDR3 DNA: TGTGCCAGCAGGAAAGAGGGACTTAACCAAGAGACCCAGTACTTC